These T cell receptor beta chains were read from a single sample in a study of control samples from healthy donors and cancer patients. Assay used: immunoSEQ multiplex PCR; TCRdb lists only in-frame clones, some missing. The sample shows 40,000 to 55,000 clones, about 93% of them seen only once. Sequencing used PBMCs. Source of these receptors: a woman in her forties or fifties with head and neck cancer. Both conserved end residues are part of each CDR3.

CDR3	length	V
CASSSGQGTGNTIYF	15	TRBV5-1
CASSIDSTGELFF	13	TRBV19
CASSESQGAEQPQHF	15	TRBV6-1
CASSLGTEAFF	11	TRBV7-9
CASSRTSGSKNIQYF	15	TRBV19
CASSQGTRPSSYNEQFF	17	TRBV4-2
CASSSGWLAAGNEQFF	16	TRBV5-1
CASSTDQGQPQHF	13	TRBV7-2
CASSLGQNQPQHF	13	TRBV5-8
CASRREGGRISPLHF	15	TRBV6-5
CASSEMRGGYSNQPQHF	17	TRBV6-1
CASKWEPMNTEAFF	14	TRBV28
CASSSLTNKGRYEQYF	16	TRBV5-6
CASTRRTEEYF	11	TRBV12-3/TRBV12-4
CASSIGQTTEAFF	13	TRBV5-1
CAWSGPTLLAKNIQYF	16	TRBV30
CASSLVGLAGGGTYNEQFF	19	TRBV28
CVSGTANTEAFF	12	TRBV2
CASSLKGRAVNQPQHF	16	TRBV27
CASSPQSRLSEQYF	14	TRBV18
CASRGGAGKQPQHF	14	TRBV6-5
CASSRDSGYGYTF	13	TRBV12-3/TRBV12-4
CASSQDRPGGHSPLHF	16	TRBV14
CASSEARGGRGYGYTF	16	TRBV2
CASSGEGYTGELFF	14	TRBV5-1
CSGTGGWGMNTEAFF	15	TRBV29-1
CASSESYYEQYF	12	TRBV2
CASSGDRGLWDEQYF	15	TRBV7-8
CASSEARVPYEQYF	14	TRBV6-1
CASSPPGLARETQYF	15	TRBV19
CSVTDLPSQPQHF	13	TRBV29-1
CASSLSRGLTDTQYF	15	TRBV27
CASSLAYHTDTQYF	14	TRBV7-2
CASRLTAYGYTF	12	TRBV6-5
CASRVGLWHSPLHF	14	TRBV2
CARGWREGQETQYF	14	TRBV9
CASTLVGGGNTIYF	14	TRBV28
CASSFQWGDGYTF	13	TRBV7-8
CASSYFGSYEQYF	13	TRBV6-2/TRBV6-3
CASSPQGRETQYF	13	TRBV12-3/TRBV12-4
CASAKTGGPTDTQYF	15	TRBV2
CASSLGQGNYGYTF	14	TRBV5-4
CASSVGRTSGTDTQYF	16	TRBV9
CAWNTGGAGELFF	13	TRBV30
CASTDDRDTYEQYF	14	TRBV5-6
CASRLAGGQETQYF	14	TRBV6-5
CASSLGVASEQFF	13	TRBV12-3/TRBV12-4
CASRGLAGYNEQFF	14	TRBV2
CASASWTLAGGFNEQFF	17	TRBV19
CASNRSPGTQNTEAFF	16	TRBV2
CAPESGRGGHGELFF	15	TRBV24-1
CASSDGFGEKLFF	13	TRBV2
CASTLRGGRTDTQYF	15	TRBV19
CASSPERPGGALRTEAFF	18	TRBV18
CAISESPSGGETQYF	15	TRBV10-3
CASRTGQGIDGYTF	14	TRBV2
CASSTPRQGMNTEAFF	16	TRBV19
CASSSGSQPQHF	12	TRBV28
CASSLGDYGYTF	12	TRBV7-9
CASRLLPFGQNTEAFF	16	TRBV7-9